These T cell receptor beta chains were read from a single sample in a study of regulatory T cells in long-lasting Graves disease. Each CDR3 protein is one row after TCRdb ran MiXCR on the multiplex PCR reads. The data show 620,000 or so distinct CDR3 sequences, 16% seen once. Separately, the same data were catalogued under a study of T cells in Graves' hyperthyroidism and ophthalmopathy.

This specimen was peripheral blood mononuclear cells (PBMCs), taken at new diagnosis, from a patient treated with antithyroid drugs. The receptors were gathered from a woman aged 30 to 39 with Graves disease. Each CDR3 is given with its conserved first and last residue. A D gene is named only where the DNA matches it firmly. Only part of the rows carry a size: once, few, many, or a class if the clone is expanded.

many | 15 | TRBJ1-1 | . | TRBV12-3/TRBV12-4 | CASSLMGTLNTEAFF | TGTGCCAGCAGTTTAATGGGGACCTTAAACACTGAAGCTTTCTTT
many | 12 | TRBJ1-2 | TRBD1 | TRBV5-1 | CASTGGDYGYTF | TGCGCCAGCACAGGGGGGGACTATGGCTACACCTTC
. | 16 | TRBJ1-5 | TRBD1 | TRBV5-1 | CASSRGTGEIGQPQHF | TGCGCCAGCAGTCGGGGGACAGGGGAAATCGGTCAGCCCCAGCATTTT
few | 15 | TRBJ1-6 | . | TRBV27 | CASREQGTDNSPLHF | TGTGCCAGCAGGGAACAGGGAACGGATAATTCACCCCTCCACTTT
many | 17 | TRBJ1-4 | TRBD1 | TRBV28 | CASSRSRLTGGYEKLFF | TGTGCCAGCAGTCGGAGCCGCCTAACAGGGGGTTATGAAAAACTGTTTTTT
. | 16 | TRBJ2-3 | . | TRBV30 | CAWSVYTGRITDTQYF | TGTGCCTGGAGTGTATACACAGGGCGTATTACAGATACGCAGTATTTT
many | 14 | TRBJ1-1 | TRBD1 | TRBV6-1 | CASSPGQAVSEAFF | TGTGCCAGCAGTCCTGGACAGGCGGTTTCTGAAGCTTTCTTT
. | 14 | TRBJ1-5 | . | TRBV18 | CASSPPGIYQPQHF | TGTGCCAGCTCACCACCAGGGATCTATCAGCCCCAGCATTTT
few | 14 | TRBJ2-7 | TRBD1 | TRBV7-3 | CASTRQGPTYEQYF | TGTGCCAGCACCCGACAGGGGCCCACCTACGAGCAGTACTTC
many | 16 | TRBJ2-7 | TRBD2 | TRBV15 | CATSRGRLADSYEQYF | TGTGCCACCAGCAGGGGAAGACTAGCGGACTCCTACGAGCAGTACTTC
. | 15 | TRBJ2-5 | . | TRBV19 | CASSTRTTIAETQYF | TGTGCCAGTAGTACCCGGACAACGATTGCGGAGACCCAGTACTTC
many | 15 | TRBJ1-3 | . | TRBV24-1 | CATSDSRRAGNTIYF | TGTGCCACCAGTGATTCCCGCAGGGCTGGAAACACCATATATTTT
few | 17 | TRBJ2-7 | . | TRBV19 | CASSIGTPSGHTYEQYF | TGTGCCAGTAGTATCGGCACCCCAAGCGGGCACACCTACGAGCAGTACTTC
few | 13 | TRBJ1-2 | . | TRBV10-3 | CAISESESYGYTF | TGTGCCATCAGTGAGTCTGAAAGCTATGGCTACACCTTC
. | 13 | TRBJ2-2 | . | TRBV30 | CAWSATGPGELFF | TGTGCCTGGAGTGCAACAGGGCCCGGGGAGCTGTTTTTT
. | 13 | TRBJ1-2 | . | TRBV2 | CASRATVNYGYTF | TGTGCCAGCAGGGCGACAGTTAACTATGGCTACACCTTC
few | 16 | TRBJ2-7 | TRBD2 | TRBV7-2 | CASSLGVGFGGDEQYF | TGTGCCAGCAGCTTAGGAGTCGGGTTCGGGGGGGACGAGCAGTACTTC
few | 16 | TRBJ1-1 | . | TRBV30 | CAWKHIPTQGSTEAFF | TGTGCCTGGAAGCACATTCCCACTCAGGGGAGTACTGAAGCTTTCTTT
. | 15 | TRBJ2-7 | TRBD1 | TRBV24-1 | CATSDPGQVRGEQYF | TGTGCCACCAGTGATCCGGGACAGGTTAGGGGCGAGCAGTACTTC
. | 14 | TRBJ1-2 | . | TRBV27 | CASSLKNVGYGYTF | TGTGCCAGCAGTTTAAAAAATGTGGGCTATGGCTACACCTTC
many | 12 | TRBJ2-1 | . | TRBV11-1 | CASSRERNEQFF | TGTGCCAGCAGCCGTGAACGCAATGAGCAGTTCTTC
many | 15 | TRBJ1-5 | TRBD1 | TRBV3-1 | CASSPRDRENQPQHF | TGTGCCAGCAGCCCCCGGGACAGGGAAAATCAGCCCCAGCATTTT
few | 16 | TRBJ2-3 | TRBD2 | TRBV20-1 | CSADPLMGEGTDTQYF | TGCAGTGCTGACCCGCTAATGGGGGAGGGTACAGATACGCAGTATTTT
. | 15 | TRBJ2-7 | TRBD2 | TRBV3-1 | CASSQDWRGGYEQYF | TGTGCCAGCAGCCAAGATTGGCGGGGAGGGTACGAGCAGTACTTC
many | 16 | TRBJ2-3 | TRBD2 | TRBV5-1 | CASSLGGLADTDTQYF | TGCGCCAGCAGCTTGGGAGGACTAGCGGACACAGATACGCAGTATTTT
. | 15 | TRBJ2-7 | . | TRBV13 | CASSLSRYGAYEQYF | TGTGCCAGCAGCTTATCTAGGTATGGGGCCTACGAGCAGTACTTC
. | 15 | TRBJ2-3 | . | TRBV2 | CASSELGTSTDTQYF | TGTGCCAGCAGTGAGCTGGGAACCAGCACAGATACGCAGTATTTT
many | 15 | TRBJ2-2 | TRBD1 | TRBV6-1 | CASRPGQSHTGELFF | TGTGCCAGCAGGCCGGGACAGTCGCACACCGGGGAGCTGTTTTTT
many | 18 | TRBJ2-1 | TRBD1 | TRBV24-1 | CATSDPRTGQEGRNEQFF | TGTGCCACCAGTGACCCCAGGACAGGTCAAGAGGGTCGCAATGAGCAGTTCTTC
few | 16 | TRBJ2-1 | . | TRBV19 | CASSIYRDLSYNEQSF | TGTGCCAGTAGTATCTACCGGGACCTTTCCTACAATGAGCAGTCCTTC
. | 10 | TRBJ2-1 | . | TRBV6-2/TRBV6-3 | CASNPNEQFF | TGTGCCAGCAATCCCAATGAGCAGTTCTTC
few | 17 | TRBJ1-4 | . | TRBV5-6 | CASSLANGGARGEKLFF | TGTGCCAGCAGCTTGGCCAACGGGGGGGCGCGTGGAGAAAAACTGTTTTTT
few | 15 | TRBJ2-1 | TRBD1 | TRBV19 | CASRVDRALYNEQFF | TGTGCCAGTAGGGTTGACAGGGCCCTCTACAATGAGCAGTTCTTC
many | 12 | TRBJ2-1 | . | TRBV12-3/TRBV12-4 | CASSWDYNEQFF | TGTGCCAGCAGTTGGGACTACAATGAGCAGTTCTTC
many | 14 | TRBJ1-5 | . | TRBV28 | CAVRVSQGNQPQHF | TGTGCCGTTCGTGTCTCCCAGGGCAATCAGCCCCAGCATTTT
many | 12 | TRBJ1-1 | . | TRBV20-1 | CSAPRSDTEAFF | TGCAGTGCTCCCCGGTCGGACACTGAAGCTTTCTTT
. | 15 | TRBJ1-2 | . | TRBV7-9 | CASSTPSGINFGYTF | TGTGCCAGCAGCACACCCTCTGGGATTAACTTTGGCTACACCTTC
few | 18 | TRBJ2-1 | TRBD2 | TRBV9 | CASSLSPPGTSVDNEQFF | TGTGCCAGCAGCCTTTCCCCGCCTGGGACTAGCGTAGACAATGAGCAGTTCTTC
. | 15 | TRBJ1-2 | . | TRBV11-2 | CASSARGIPWDGYTF | TGTGCCAGCAGCGCCCGGGGCATACCGTGGGATGGCTACACCTTC
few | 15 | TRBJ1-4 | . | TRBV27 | CASSLLGGFVEKLFF | TGTGCCAGCAGCCTCCTAGGCGGTTTCGTTGAAAAACTGTTTTTT
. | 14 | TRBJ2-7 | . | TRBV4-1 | CATSFAGGGYEQYF | TGCGCCACCAGCTTCGCGGGTGGGGGCTACGAGCAGTACTTC